Each of the 23 T cell receptor beta chains below was sequenced from the same sample in a study of blood T cell repertoires in COVID-19. Profiling relied on immunoSEQ multiplex PCR, and the TCRdb table lists in-frame clones only, not all of them. The sample contains over 200,000 clones, about 85% of which appear only once. Specimen: PBMCs or T cells enriched from blood (not recorded which). Every receptor here comes from a man aged 35 to 55 who had recovered from COVID-19.

The gene calls are TRBV7-2 and TRBJ2-3; D possibly corresponds to TRBD2 (6 bases). V lost 1 base to trimming and J lost 5 bases, with 16 bases between them. Looked up from germline, CDR1 is SGHTA and CDR2 is FQGNSA. The CDR3 has 16 amino acids. CDR3 amino acids: CASSLGLARLGDTQYF. The CDR3 nucleotides are TGTGCCAGCAGCTTAGGGCTAGCGAGGTTAGGAGATACGCAGTATTTT.

This chain connects TRBV21-1 to TRBJ2-2; TRBD2 is taken as the D call from the table, unchecked against the DNA. TRBV21-1 is classified as a pseudogene. The CDR3 has 13 residues. The CDR3 is CASSKAQHRGAVF. The CDR3 nucleotides read TGTGCCAGCAGCAAAGCGCAACACCGGGGAGCTGTTTTT.

The V gene is TRBV7-2, the J gene TRBJ1-5; D is ambiguous. Germline CDR1 is SGHTA and CDR2 is FQGNSA. CDR3 length: 13 amino acids. Trimming left V 1 base short and J 10 bases short, with 11 bases between. For the CDR3, the DNA is TGTGCCAGCAGCTTAGGGCAGGCCGAACCCCAGCATTTT. Its translation: CASSLGQAEPQHF.

This chain links TRBV11-2 with TRBJ2-3, with 13 positions matching TRBD2. The CDR3 runs 18 residues. Germline CDR1 reads SGHAT; CDR2 reads FQNNGV. V was pared by 7 bases and J by 3 bases, with 13 bases of the junction left unmatched. The CDR3, as DNA: TGTGCCAGCACCTCAGGGACTAGCGGGACTGGGGGGACAGATACGCAGTATTTT. It codes for CASTSGTSGTGGTDTQYF.

This rearrangement joins TRBV4-1 to TRBJ2-7; D not resolved. V dropped 1 base and J dropped 3 bases, with 10 bases sitting between them. The CDR3 is 14 amino acids. CDR1 and CDR2 (germline): MGHRA, YSYEKL. CDR3 coding DNA: TGCGCCAGCAGCCAAGTTAGCACCGACTACGAGCAGTACTTC. This sequence encodes CASSQVSTDYEQYF.

V usage is TRBV5-1 and J usage is TRBJ2-3, with a tentative D call TRBD1 (6 bases). Germline CDR1 is SGHRS and CDR2 is YFSETQ. The CDR3 contains 15 residues. Trimming removed 4 bases at V and 3 bases at J, with 15 bases between. In DNA, the CDR3 is TGCGCCAGCAGCCCACAGGGCCGAGGAACAGATACGCAGTATTTT. Encoded protein: CASSPQGRGTDTQYF.

V gene TRBV5-1 combines with J gene TRBJ2-1; 8 bases align to TRBD1. The V and J ends lost 3 bases and 5 bases, in that order; junction bases with no gene match: 7. The CDR3 sequence is 15 residues long. Germline CDR1 is SGHRS and CDR2 is YFSETQ. CDR3 in DNA: TGCGCCAGCAGCTGGGGGACAGGTATCCACAATGAGCAGTTCTTC. It yields the protein CASSWGTGIHNEQFF.

The chain employs TRBV29-1 and TRBJ1-1, with D possibly being TRBD1 (5 bases). The CDR3 length is 13 residues. Germline V CDR1 and CDR2: SQVTM, ANQGSEA. Trimming took off 6 bases at V and 5 bases at J, with 16 bases between the two ends. This chain's CDR3 is CSVEWGGGTEAFF. Here the CDR3 DNA reads TGCAGCGTGGAGTGGGGGGGAGGAACTGAAGCTTTCTTT.

The chain uses TRBV5-1 and TRBJ2-5; the match to TRBD2 covers 9 bases. The CDR3 extends over 18 amino acids. The ends lost 0 bases at V and 3 bases at J; junction bases unmatched: 12. The germline V gene has CDR1 SGHRS and CDR2 YFSETQ. In DNA form, the CDR3 reads TGCGCCAGCAGCTTGGAAAGTAGCGGGAGAGGTTCGAAAGAGACCCAGTACTTC. Protein product: CASSLESSGRGSKETQYF.

The chain joins TRBV4-3 to TRBJ2-2, with D possibly being TRBD2 (6 bases). Germline loops: CDR1 LGHNA, CDR2 YSLEER. CDR3 length: 15 residues. With 0 bases removed from V and 7 bases from J, the gap between germline ends came to 12 bases. The DNA for the CDR3 is TGCGCCAGCAGCCAAGAGGCCCCGGGACTCGGGGAGCTGTTTTTT. Protein product: CASSQEAPGLGELFF.

The V gene is TRBV30, the J gene TRBJ2-1; D not resolved. Germline CDR1 and CDR2: GTSNPN and SVGIG (reference sequence). V was trimmed by 5 bases and J by 9 bases, leaving 14 bases between them. There are 12 residues in the CDR3. The CDR3 loop reads CAWRIEAREQFF. The CDR3 DNA sequence: TGTGCCTGGCGCATAGAGGCGCGTGAGCAGTTCTTC.

The CDR3 DNA follows: TGTGCCACCAGCAGACAACAGGACCTCCCCCAGAGGGAGCAGTACTTC. Protein sequence: CATSRQQDLPQREQYF. The chain employs TRBV15 and TRBJ2-7; D might be TRBD1 (5 bases). The CDR3 covers 16 residues. V lost 2 bases and J 7 bases, leaving 21 bases between the germline ends. In germline, CDR1 is LNHNV, CDR2 YYDKDF (reference sequence).

V and J are TRBV7-8 and TRBJ1-5; D is uncertain. V lost 5 bases, J lost 6 bases, and 17 bases lay in between. CDR1 and CDR2 from the germline V gene are SGHVS and FQNEAQ. The CDR3 runs 15 residues. The CDR3 nucleotides are TGTGCCAGCAGCCCTTTTTTCGATCGGGGTCAGCCCCAGCATTTT. Its translation is CASSPFFDRGQPQHF.

The chain has TRBV13 and TRBJ2-1; 7 bases are shared with TRBD2. J gave up 7 bases and V 3 bases, and 6 bases lay outside the gene matches. The V gene's germline CDR1 is PRHDT and CDR2 FYEKMQ (reference sequence). CDR3 length: 14 amino acids. CDR3 sequence reads: CASSFWLADNEQFF. As DNA, the CDR3 is TGTGCCAGCAGCTTCTGGCTAGCGGATAATGAGCAGTTCTTC.

The chain couples TRBV28 to TRBJ1-1, with D possibly being TRBD1 (5 bases). From germline, CDR1 is MDHEN and CDR2 SYDVKM. The V gene lost 3 bases and the J gene lost 0 bases, with 20 bases spanning the gap. The CDR3 is 18 residues long. CDR3 nucleotide sequence: TGTGCCAGCAGTTTGAGAGGGTTCAGTGGGGGGATGAACACTGAAGCTTTCTTT. Protein: CASSLRGFSGGMNTEAFF.

The chain couples TRBV28 to TRBJ1-4, with D possibly matching TRBD1 (6 bases). Germline V gives CDR1 MDHEN, CDR2 SYDVKM. Trimming left V 5 bases short and J 4 bases short, with 17 bases between. This CDR3 is built from 16 residues. CDR3 DNA sequence: TGTGCCAGCAGTCCTACAGGGCAACGGGTTAATGAAAAACTGTTTTTT. Encoded protein: CASSPTGQRVNEKLFF. The whole variable domain, filled in from reference TRBV28 and TRBJ1-4, reads DVKVTQSSRYLVKRTGEKVFLECVQDMDHENMFWYRQDPGLGLRLIYFSYDVKMKEKGDIPEGYSVSREKKERFSLILESASTNQTSMYLCASSPTGQRVNEKLFFGSGTQLSVL.

The V call is TRBV4-3, the J call TRBJ2-7, with 9 bases matching TRBD1. V shed 4 bases and J 3 bases; nucleotides not matched to a gene: 4. The CDR3 runs to 14 residues. In germline, CDR1 is LGHNA, CDR2 YSLEER. The CDR3 DNA sequence: TGCGCCAGCAGCCCAAGGACAGGGGACTACGAGCAGTACTTC. This codes for CASSPRTGDYEQYF.

Here the CDR3 reads CASSRTVTGELFF. In nucleotides, the CDR3 is TGTGCCAGTAGCCGGACAGTCACCGGGGAGCTGTTTTTT. This chain connects TRBV19 to TRBJ2-2, with D possibly being TRBD1 (6 bases). Trimming removed 6 bases at V and 4 bases at J, with 9 bases between. In germline, CDR1 is LNHDA, CDR2 SQIVND (reference sequence). The CDR3 covers 13 residues.

The CDR3 protein is CASSGRGMDTEAFF. CDR3 nucleotides: TGCGCCAGCAGCGGGAGGGGTATGGACACTGAAGCTTTCTTT. The V and J genes are TRBV5-1 and TRBJ1-1; D possibly corresponds to TRBD1 (5 bases). Germline V gene sequence: CDR1 SGHRS, CDR2 YFSETQ. Trimming cost V 4 bases and J 3 bases, with 13 bases left between them. CDR3 length: 14 residues.

This clone was counted a single time. This sequence joins TRBV12-5 and TRBJ2-2, with 8 bases aligning to TRBD2. Trimming removed 1 base from V and 2 bases from J; junction bases left unmatched: 3. From germline, CDR1 is LGHNT and CDR2 FRNRAP. CDR3 length: 16 amino acids. CDR3 coding DNA: TGTGCTAGTGGTTTGGGACTAGCGATCAACACCGGGGAGCTGTTTTTT. It encodes CASGLGLAINTGELFF.

CDR3 in DNA: TGTGCCAGCAGTACTCGACAGGGATCGGGCTCACCCCTCCACTTT. Translating gives CASSTRQGSGSPLHF. The chain employs TRBV6-5 and TRBJ1-6; 7 nucleotides align to TRBD1. CDR3 length: 15 amino acids. J was trimmed by 10 bases and V by 5 bases; bases with no gene match: 11. Germline loops: CDR1 MNHEY, CDR2 SVGAGI.

The chain has TRBV4-2 and TRBJ2-1; 7 nucleotides agree with TRBD1. The CDR3 spans 15 residues. The junction had 10 bases not matched to a gene; V was cut back by 4 bases and J by 7 bases. CDR1 and CDR2 from the germline V gene are LGHNA and YNFKEQ. CDR3 protein: CASSPQTGIGNEQFF. As DNA, the CDR3 is TGTGCCAGCAGCCCCCAGACAGGGATTGGAAATGAGCAGTTCTTC.

CDR3 DNA sequence: TGTGCCTGGAGTCTATCAGGAGGGCTGAACACTGAAGCTTTCTTT. Encoded protein: CAWSLSGGLNTEAFF. The chain uses TRBV30 and TRBJ1-1; D remains unclear. The CDR3 consists of 15 residues. Trimming removed 2 bases from V and 0 bases from J, with 13 bases in between. In germline, CDR1 is GTSNPN, CDR2 SVGIG (reference sequence).